Shown below are 8 T cell receptor beta chains from a single sample sequenced in a study of cytomegalovirus exposure and HLA in healthy donors. The PCR used 60 Vbeta and 13 Jbeta primers. Method: immunoSEQ multiplex PCR; TCRdb's copy keeps in-frame clones and lacks some. The repertoire holds some 200,000 clones, with 76% as singletons. Specimen: PBMCs. These receptors all stem from a man in his late teens or twenties in good health and CMV-seronegative.

The chain recombines TRBV7-9 with TRBJ1-1; no firm D call. Germline V lookup: CDR1 SEHNR, CDR2 FQNEAQ (reference sequence). V was shortened by 1 base and J by 3 bases, with 6 bases between the two germline ends. CDR3 size: 13 residues. The CDR3 DNA reads TGTGCCAGCAGCTTAGTAGTTCACACTGAAGCTTTCTTT. This encodes CASSLVVHTEAFF.

A few counts support this clone. In the same sample, other DNA sequences code for this CDR3. The chain uses TRBV5-1 and TRBJ2-5, with TRBD2 matching over 8 bases. The CDR3 totals 15 residues. The trim removed 0 bases at V and 2 bases at J, leaving 3 bases unmatched. From germline, CDR1 is SGHRS and CDR2 YFSETQ. The CDR3 loop is CASSLGGGRQETQYF. DNA for the CDR3: TGCGCCAGCAGCTTGGGTGGCGGGAGGCAAGAGACCCAGTACTTC.

This chain uses TRBV7-9 with TRBJ2-5; 8 bases map to TRBD2. Losses at the gene ends were 11 bases for V and 0 bases for J; bases not matched to a gene: 11. Germline V lookup: CDR1 SEHNR, CDR2 FQNEAQ (reference sequence). CDR3 size: 15 residues. CDR3 coding DNA: TGTGCCGTAGTGGCGTTAGCGGGACACCAAGAGACCCAGTACTTC. This sequence encodes CAVVALAGHQETQYF.

The rearrangement joins TRBV11-1 to TRBJ2-3; perhaps TRBD1 as D (6 bases). The germline V gene encodes CDR1 SGHAT and CDR2 FQDESV (reference sequence). The germline V and J ends were trimmed by 2 bases and 0 bases, with 12 bases remaining between them. The CDR3 runs 16 residues. For the CDR3, the DNA is TGTGCCAGCAGCTTACCCAGGGGACCCAGCACAGATACGCAGTATTTT. It codes for CASSLPRGPSTDTQYF. Filled out from reference TRBV11-1 and TRBJ2-3, the complete variable domain reads EAEVAQSPRYKITEKSQAVAFWCDPISGHATLYWYRQILGQGPELLVQFQDESVVDDSQLPKDRFSAERLKGVDSTLKIQPAELGDSAMYLCASSLPRGPSTDTQYFGPGTRLTVL.

The sample holds a few counts of this clone. The rearrangement uses TRBV7-3 and TRBJ2-7; weak D call: TRBD2 (5 bases). Trimming shortened V by 2 bases and J by 5 bases, and 13 bases separated the two germline ends. Germline V CDR1 and CDR2: SGHTA, FQGTGA. CDR3 length equals 14 residues. The CDR3 here is CASSLWVATNEQYF. CDR3 bases: TGTGCCAGCAGCTTATGGGTAGCGACGAACGAGCAGTACTTC.

V is TRBV6-6 and J is TRBJ1-2, with 11 nucleotides matching TRBD1. J lost 5 bases, V lost 7 bases, and 6 bases had no gene match. Germline CDR1 and CDR2: MNHNY and SVGAGI (reference sequence). The CDR3 spans 14 residues. The CDR3 DNA reads as TGTGCCAGCACTCCGGGACAGGGGGGATATGGCTACACCTTC. It encodes CASTPGQGGYGYTF.

This rearrangement joins TRBV7-8 to TRBJ2-1, with a weak D call TRBD2 (6 bases). Germline lookup yields CDR1 SGHVS and CDR2 FQNEAQ. The length of the CDR3 is 16 residues. With 1 base removed from V and 9 bases from J, the gap between germline ends came to 19 bases. As DNA, the CDR3 is TGTGCCAGCAGCTTAGACACGAGTCGGGGGAACTCTGAGCAGTTCTTC. Translation: CASSLDTSRGNSEQFF.

The rearrangement uses TRBV25-1 and TRBJ2-7; perhaps TRBD2 as D (6 bases). Trimming cost V 3 bases and J 6 bases, with 18 bases left between them. Germline lookup yields CDR1 MGHDK and CDR2 SYGVNS. The CDR3 extends over 15 amino acids. CDR3 DNA: TGTGCCAGCAGTGAGTTTTCCGGGACCGGGAGCGAGCAGTACTTC. This codes for CASSEFSGTGSEQYF.